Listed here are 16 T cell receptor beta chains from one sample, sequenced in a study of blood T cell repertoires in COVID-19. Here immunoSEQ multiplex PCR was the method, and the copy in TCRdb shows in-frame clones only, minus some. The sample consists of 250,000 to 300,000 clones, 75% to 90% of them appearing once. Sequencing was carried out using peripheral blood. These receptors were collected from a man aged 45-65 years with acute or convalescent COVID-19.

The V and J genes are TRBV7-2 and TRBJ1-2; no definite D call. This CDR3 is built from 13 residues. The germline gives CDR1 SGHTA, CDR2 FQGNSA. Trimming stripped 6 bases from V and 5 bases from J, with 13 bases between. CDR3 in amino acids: CASSSKPGYGYTF. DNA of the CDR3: TGTGCCAGCAGTTCAAAGCCCGGGTATGGCTACACCTTC.

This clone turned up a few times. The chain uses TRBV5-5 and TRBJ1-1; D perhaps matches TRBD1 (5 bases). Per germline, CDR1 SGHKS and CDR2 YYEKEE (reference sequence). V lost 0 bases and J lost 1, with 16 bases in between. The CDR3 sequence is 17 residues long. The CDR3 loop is CASSLAGAGWWNTEAFF. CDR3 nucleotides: TGTGCCAGCAGCTTGGCCGGCGCAGGGTGGTGGAACACTGAAGCTTTCTTT. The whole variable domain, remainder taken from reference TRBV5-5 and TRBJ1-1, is DAGVTQSPTHLIKTRGQQVTLRCSPISGHKSVSWYQQVLGQGPQFIFQYYEKEERGRGNFPDRFSARQFPNYSSELNVNALLLGDSALYLCASSLAGAGWWNTEAFFGQGTRLTVV.

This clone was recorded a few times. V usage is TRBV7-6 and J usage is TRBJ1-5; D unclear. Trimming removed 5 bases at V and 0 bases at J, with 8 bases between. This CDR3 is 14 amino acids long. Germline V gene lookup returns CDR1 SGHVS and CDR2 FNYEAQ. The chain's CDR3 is CASSPQISNQPQHF. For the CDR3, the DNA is TGTGCCAGCAGCCCACAGATTAGCAATCAGCCCCAGCATTTT.

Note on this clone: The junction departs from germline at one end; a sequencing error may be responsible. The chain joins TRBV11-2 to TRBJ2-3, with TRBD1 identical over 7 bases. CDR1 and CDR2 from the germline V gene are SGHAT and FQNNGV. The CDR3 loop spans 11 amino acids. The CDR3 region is CASSERDRPVF. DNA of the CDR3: TGTGCCAGCAGCGAACGGGACAGACCCGTATTT.

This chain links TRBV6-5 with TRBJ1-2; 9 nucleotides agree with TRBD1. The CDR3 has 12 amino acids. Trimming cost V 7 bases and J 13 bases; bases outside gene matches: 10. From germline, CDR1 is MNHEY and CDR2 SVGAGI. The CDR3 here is CASTSGQGRLTF. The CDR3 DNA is TGTGCCAGCACCAGTGGACAGGGGAGGCTCACCTTC.

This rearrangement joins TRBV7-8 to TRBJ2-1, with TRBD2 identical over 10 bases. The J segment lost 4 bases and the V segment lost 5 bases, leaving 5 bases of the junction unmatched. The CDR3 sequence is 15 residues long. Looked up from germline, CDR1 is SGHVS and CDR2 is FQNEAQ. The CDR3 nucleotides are TGTGCCAGCAGCGCCCTAGCGGGGGCTTACAATGAGCAGTTCTTC. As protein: CASSALAGAYNEQFF.

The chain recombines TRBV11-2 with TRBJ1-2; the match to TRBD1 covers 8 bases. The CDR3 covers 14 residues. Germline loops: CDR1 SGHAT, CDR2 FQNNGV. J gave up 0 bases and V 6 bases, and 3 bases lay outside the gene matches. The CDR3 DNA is TGTGCCAGCAGTGGGACAGGAGCTAACTATGGCTACACCTTC. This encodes CASSGTGANYGYTF.

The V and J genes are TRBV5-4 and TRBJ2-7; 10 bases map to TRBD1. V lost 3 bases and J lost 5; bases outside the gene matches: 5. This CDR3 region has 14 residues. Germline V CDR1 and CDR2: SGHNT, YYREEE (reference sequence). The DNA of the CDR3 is TGTGCCAGCAGCTATGACAGGGGGCGCGACGAGCAGTACTTC. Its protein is CASSYDRGRDEQYF. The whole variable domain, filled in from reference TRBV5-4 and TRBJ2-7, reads ETGVTQSPTHLIKTRGQQVTLRCSSQSGHNTVSWYQQALGQGPQFIFQYYREEENGRGNFPPRFSGLQFPNYSSELNVNALELDDSALYLCASSYDRGRDEQYFGPGTRLTVT.

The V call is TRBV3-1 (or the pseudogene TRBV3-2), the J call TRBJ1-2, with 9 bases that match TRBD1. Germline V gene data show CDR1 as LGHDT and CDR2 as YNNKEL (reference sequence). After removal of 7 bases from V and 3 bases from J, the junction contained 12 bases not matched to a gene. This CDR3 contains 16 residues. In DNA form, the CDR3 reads TGTGCCAGCACGTCCACTGGGACAGGGACCGACTATGGCTACACCTTC. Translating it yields CASTSTGTGTDYGYTF.

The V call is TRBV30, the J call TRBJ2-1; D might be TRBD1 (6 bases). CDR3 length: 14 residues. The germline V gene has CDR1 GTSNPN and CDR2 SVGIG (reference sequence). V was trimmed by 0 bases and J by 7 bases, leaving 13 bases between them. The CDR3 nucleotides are TGTGCCTGGAGTGTTGGGACACCTCCTAATGAGCAGTTCTTC. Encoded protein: CAWSVGTPPNEQFF.

CDR3 nucleotides: TGTGCCAGCAGCCCATCAGGGGCATATGGCTACACCTTC. It codes for CASSPSGAYGYTF. The V and J genes are TRBV7-9 and TRBJ1-2, with a tentative D call TRBD1 (6 bases). Germline CDR1 and CDR2: SEHNR and FQNEAQ (reference sequence). The CDR3 loop spans 13 amino acids. Trimming took off 5 bases at V and 5 bases at J, with 12 bases between the two ends.

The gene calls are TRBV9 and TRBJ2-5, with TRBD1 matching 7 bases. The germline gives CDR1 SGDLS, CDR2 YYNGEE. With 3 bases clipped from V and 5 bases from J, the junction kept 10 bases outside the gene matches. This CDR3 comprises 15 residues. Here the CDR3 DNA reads TGTGCCAGCAGCGGATCCCCACAGGGGCTTGAGACCCAGTACTTC. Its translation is CASSGSPQGLETQYF.

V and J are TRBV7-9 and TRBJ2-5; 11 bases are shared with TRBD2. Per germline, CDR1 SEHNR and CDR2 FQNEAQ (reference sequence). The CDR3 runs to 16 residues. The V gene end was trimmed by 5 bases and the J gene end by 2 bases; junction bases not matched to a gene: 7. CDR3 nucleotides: TGTGCCAGCAGCCCCCTAGCGGGGGGAGGTCAAGAGACCCAGTACTTC. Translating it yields CASSPLAGGGQETQYF.

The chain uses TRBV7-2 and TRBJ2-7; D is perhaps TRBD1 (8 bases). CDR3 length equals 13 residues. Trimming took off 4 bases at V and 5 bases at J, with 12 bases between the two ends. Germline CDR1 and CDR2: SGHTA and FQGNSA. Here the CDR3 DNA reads TGTGCCAGCAGCTACAGGGGGGGGGACGAGCAGTACTTC. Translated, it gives CASSYRGGDEQYF.

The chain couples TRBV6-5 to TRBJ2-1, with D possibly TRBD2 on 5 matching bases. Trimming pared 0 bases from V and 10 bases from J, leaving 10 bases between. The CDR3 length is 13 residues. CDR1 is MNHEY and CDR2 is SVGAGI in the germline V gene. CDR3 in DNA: TGTGCCAGCAGTTACTCACGCGGCGGGGAGCAGTTCTTC. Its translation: CASSYSRGGEQFF.

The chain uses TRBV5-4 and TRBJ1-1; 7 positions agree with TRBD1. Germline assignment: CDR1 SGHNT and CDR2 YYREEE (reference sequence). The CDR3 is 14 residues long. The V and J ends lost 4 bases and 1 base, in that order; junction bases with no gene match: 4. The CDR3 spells CASSGQVANTEAFF. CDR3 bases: TGTGCCAGCAGCGGACAGGTGGCGAACACTGAAGCTTTCTTT.